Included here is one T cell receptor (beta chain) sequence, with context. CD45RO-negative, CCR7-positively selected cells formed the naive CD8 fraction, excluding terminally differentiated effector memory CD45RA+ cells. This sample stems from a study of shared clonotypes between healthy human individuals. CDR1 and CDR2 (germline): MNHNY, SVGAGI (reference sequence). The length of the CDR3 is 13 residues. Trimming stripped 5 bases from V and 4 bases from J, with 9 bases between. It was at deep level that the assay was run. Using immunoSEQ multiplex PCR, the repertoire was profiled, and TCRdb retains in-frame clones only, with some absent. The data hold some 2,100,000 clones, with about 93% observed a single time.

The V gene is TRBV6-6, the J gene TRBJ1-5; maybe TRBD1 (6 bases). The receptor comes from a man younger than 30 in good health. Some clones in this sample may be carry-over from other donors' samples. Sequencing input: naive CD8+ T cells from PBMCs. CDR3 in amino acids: CASSTDRNQPQHF. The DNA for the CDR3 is TGTGCCAGCAGTACCGACAGGAATCAGCCCCAGCATTTT.